This T cell receptor (beta chain) stems from a study of identical twins. CDR3 size: 16 residues. The V gene's germline CDR1 is DFQATT and CDR2 SNEGSKA (reference sequence). V lost 5 bases to trimming and J lost 2 bases; unmatched junction nucleotides: 13. TCRdb ran MiXCR on the 5' RACE reads and lists one entry per CDR3 protein. The data show 410,000 or so distinct CDR3 sequences, less than 20% seen once. The table lists this clonotype with a few counts. J is TRBJ2-7 and V is TRBV20-1; TRBD2 matches 9 bases. The sequenced sample consisted of naive T cells sorted from blood. This TCR was sampled from a man between 45 and 60 years old in good health. The CDR3 DNA sequence: TGCAGTGCTGCCAACCGTCTAGCGGGGACAACCTACGAGCAGTACTTC. Protein sequence: CSAANRLAGTTYEQYF.